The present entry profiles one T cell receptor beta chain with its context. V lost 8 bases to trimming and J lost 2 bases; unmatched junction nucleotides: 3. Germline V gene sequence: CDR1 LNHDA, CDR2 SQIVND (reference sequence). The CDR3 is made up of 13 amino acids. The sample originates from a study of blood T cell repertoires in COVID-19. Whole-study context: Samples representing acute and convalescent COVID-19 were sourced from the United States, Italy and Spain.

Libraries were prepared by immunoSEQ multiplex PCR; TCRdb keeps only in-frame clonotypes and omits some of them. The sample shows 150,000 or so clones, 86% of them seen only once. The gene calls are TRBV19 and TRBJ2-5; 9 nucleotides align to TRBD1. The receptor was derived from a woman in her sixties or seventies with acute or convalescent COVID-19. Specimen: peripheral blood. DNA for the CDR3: TGTGCCAGTGCACAGGGGGCTCAAGAGACCCAGTACTTC. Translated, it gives CASAQGAQETQYF.